This T cell receptor beta chain came from a study of cytomegalovirus exposure and HLA in healthy donors. Study conclusions and caveats: The study found most TCR sequences rare, yet found some public TCRs in many donors. Confirmation was obtained in vitro that a few CMV-associated chains are specific for CMV antigens. CMV serostatus was the sole immune exposure information available. Versus the approximately 720-donor mean, an Asian-associated ancestry cluster reportedly showed fewer N-insertions in a later analysis.

13 Jbeta primers and 60 Vbeta primers were used for the PCR. Produced via immunoSEQ multiplex PCR; TCRdb's table is partial and in-frame only. The sample lists approximately 170,000 clones; about 69% were seen once. The CDR3 has 16 amino acids. V lost 0 bases and J lost 1, with 11 bases in between. Germline V gives CDR1 MNHNS, CDR2 SASEGT. Concerning this clone: Its matching antigen is unknown.

The receptor was isolated from a man aged 25-45 years in good health and CMV-seropositive. This chain links TRBV6-1 with TRBJ2-3; perhaps TRBD2 as D (5 bases). Material: PBMCs. As DNA, the CDR3 is TGTGCCAGCAGTGAAGCGTGGCGGGCTGGCACAGATACGCAGTATTTT. Translated: CASSEAWRAGTDTQYF.